This T cell receptor (beta chain) derives from a study of shared clonotypes between healthy human individuals. Healthy and HIV-negative, the adult donors had no recent acute infections or vaccinations. Produced via immunoSEQ multiplex PCR; TCRdb's table is partial and in-frame only. The table has 2 million to 3 million clones, 93% seen once. Per the germline V gene, CDR1 is LNHDA and CDR2 is SQIVND (reference sequence). With 4 bases clipped from V and 2 bases from J, the junction kept 4 bases outside the gene matches. The CDR3 sequence is 14 residues long. This receptor was identified in a man between 18 and 35 years old in good health. Some clones in this sample may be carry-over from other donors' samples. Material: naive CD4+ T cells from PBMCs. The subset denotes: CD45RA+ positively selected. The rearrangement links TRBV19 to TRBJ2-7; TRBD1 aligns across 8 bases. For the CDR3, the DNA is TGTGCCAGTAGTAAAGGACAGGGTGCCTACGAGCAGTACTTC. Residues: CASSKGQGAYEQYF.